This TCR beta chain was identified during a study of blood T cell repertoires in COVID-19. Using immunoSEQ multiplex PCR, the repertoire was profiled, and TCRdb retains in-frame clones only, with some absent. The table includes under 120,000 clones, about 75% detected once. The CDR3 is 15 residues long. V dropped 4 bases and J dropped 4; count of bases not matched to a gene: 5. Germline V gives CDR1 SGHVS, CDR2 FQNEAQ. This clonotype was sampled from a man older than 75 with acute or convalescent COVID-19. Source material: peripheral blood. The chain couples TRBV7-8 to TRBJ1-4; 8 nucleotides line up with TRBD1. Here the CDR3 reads CASSSGQGYNEKLFF. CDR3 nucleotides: TGTGCCAGCAGCTCAGGACAGGGCTATAATGAAAAACTGTTTTTT.